This T cell receptor beta chain is from a study of T cell repertoires in cytomegalovirus infection. Study as a whole: Selection of CMV epitopes for the study included recently identified HLA-C-restricted and well-studied HLA-B-restricted ones.

Findings and caveats of the study: Within the response measured ex vivo, HLA-C-restricted CMV-specific TCR beta clonotypes were dominant.

A remark on this clonotype: Its target is not known.

The CDR3 length is 13 residues. The V gene lost 8 bases and the J gene lost 0 bases, with 9 bases spanning the gap. Germline lookup yields CDR1 KGHSH and CDR2 LQKENI. TCRdb fed the reads into MiXCR, producing one record per CDR3 protein. The profile shows approximately 260,000 distinct CDR3 sequences, about 20% of them singletons. The chain is built from TRBV18 and TRBJ2-3; possibly TRBD1 for D (6 bases). The clonotype was recovered from a human donor in good health (CMV status not recorded). Some clones in this sample may be carry-over from other donors' samples. The source was cultured PBMCs, collected from culture after CMV antigen stimulation. CDR3 sequence: CASRDTSTDTQYF. In nucleotides, the CDR3 is TGTGCCAGCCGGGACACAAGCACAGATACGCAGTATTTT.